A selection of T cell receptor beta chains follows, all from one sample in a study of cytomegalovirus exposure and HLA in healthy donors. TCRdb's table, derived via immunoSEQ multiplex PCR, lists solely in-frame clones and lacks some. The data show roughly 81,000 clones, 70% to 80% seen once. What was sequenced was PBMCs. The source is a man aged 30 to 39 in good health and CMV-seronegative. CDR3s leave out the opening cysteine and the closing phenylalanine or tryptophan. The D gene is left open where the match is weak. Clone size is stated in some rows and not others, as once, few, many or a class when expanded.

NA NA TRBJ2-1 TRBV18 11 ASSPKRDNEQF
TRBD1 NA TRBJ1-6 TRBV5-1 13 ASRRGQGRNSPLH
NA NA TRBJ1-2 TRBV29-1 10 SVEGDTYGYT
NA NA TRBJ2-1 TRBV7-7 11 ASSRDFYNEQF
NA NA TRBJ2-3 TRBV2 11 ASMLLYPDTQY
NA NA TRBJ1-1 TRBV7-9 15 ASSLIATTGWNTEAF
NA once TRBJ2-7 TRBV4-1 11 ASSQDRGYEQY
NA NA TRBJ2-1 TRBV7-9 15 ASSLIPSRSRDNEQF
NA NA TRBJ1-1 TRBV27 10 ATRQANTEAF
NA NA TRBJ1-2 TRBV18 13 ASSPRRGTSYGYT
TRBD1 NA TRBJ2-4 TRBV5-1 12 ASSTLTGEDIQY
TRBD2 once TRBJ2-1 TRBV7-2 14 ASSPQGAGVYNEQF
NA NA TRBJ2-2 TRBV5-1 12 ASSFEGNTGELF
TRBD2 once TRBJ2-1 TRBV11-2 13 ASSVTSGFYNEQF
TRBD1 NA TRBJ1-1 TRBV6-5 13 ASSYRDRMNTEAF
NA NA TRBJ2-3 TRBV7-6 14 ASSPDRAGSTDTQY
NA NA TRBJ1-1 TRBV7-9 12 ASSFWASNTEAF
NA NA TRBJ1-1 TRBV5-6 11 ASSLVGDGWAF
TRBD1 NA TRBJ2-7 TRBV5-8 13 ASRGQGAGSYEQY
NA NA TRBJ2-7 TRBV30 12 AWSVTRRSYEQY
TRBD1 once TRBJ2-1 TRBV5-3 14 ARFPNRGQGIDEQF
TRBD1 once NA TRBV6-5 11 ASSTGGSYEQY
NA few TRBJ1-2 TRBV5-4 14 ASSRGTRGVSGGYT
NA NA TRBJ2-1 TRBV11-3 12 ASSLGGSSDEQF
NA NA TRBJ1-2 TRBV7-2 12 ASSETTGDYGYT
NA NA TRBJ2-2 TRBV14 11 ASSQEGAGELF
NA NA TRBJ2-7 TRBV21-1 13 ASSKAPGDAYEQY
NA NA TRBJ1-1 TRBV6-6 9 ASSSAGGAF
NA NA TRBJ2-2 TRBV7-9 11 ASSQAVTGELF
NA NA TRBJ2-3 TRBV14 14 ASSSYSTGSKDTQY
TRBD1 NA TRBJ2-7 TRBV19 15 ASSTSPGQGVIHEQY
NA NA TRBJ2-1 TRBV5-8 9 ASSLVGEQF
NA few TRBJ2-1 TRBV6-5 11 ASSYFLNNEQF
TRBD2 NA TRBJ2-1 TRBV7-9 15 ASSSKGGLAGSNEQF
NA NA TRBJ1-2 TRBV19 11 ASRPGTKYGYT
NA few TRBJ1-1 TRBV4-3 12 ASSQAAVNTEAF
TRBD1 NA TRBJ2-3 TRBV5-8 14 ASSSGQGLSTDTQY
TRBD1 once TRBJ1-2 TRBV5-6 12 ASRETGGPLGYT
NA NA TRBJ1-3 TRBV28 17 ASSFSLGGEGKSENTIY
NA NA TRBJ2-2 TRBV4-1 12 ASSHGLFAGELF
TRBD1 NA TRBJ1-5 TRBV7-2 13 ASSFGTGGRQPQH
TRBD1 NA TRBJ1-1 TRBV19 10 ASSDRVAEAF
NA NA TRBJ1-3 TRBV7-9 12 ASSLSGSGNTIY
NA NA TRBJ2-2 TRBV7-9 11 AEGGAITGELF
NA NA TRBJ2-2 TRBV27 13 ASSDGQLRAGELF